This passage covers 17 T cell receptor beta chains from one sample sequenced in a study of T cell changes during pregnancy in multiple sclerosis. Clones were read by immunoSEQ multiplex PCR, and TCRdb kept only the in-frame ones, dropping some. The data hold around 58,000 clones, with about 91% observed a single time. Material: peripheral blood, obtained before pregnancy. These receptor sequences come from a female donor with multiple sclerosis, enrolled in a pregnancy study.

The rearrangement uses TRBV5-4 and TRBJ1-2; D is perhaps TRBD1 (5 bases). Trimming took 0 bases from V and 3 from J, leaving 9 bases between them. The CDR3 spans 14 residues. Germline CDR1 SGHNT, CDR2 YYREEE (reference sequence). In DNA form, the CDR3 reads TGTGCCAGCAGCTTGGCAGGGTCGTACTATGGCTACACCTTC. Protein sequence: CASSLAGSYYGYTF.

The chain uses TRBV28 and TRBJ2-2; D is undetermined. CDR3 length equals 14 residues. V lost 3 bases to trimming and J lost 0 bases, with 5 bases between them. CDR1 MDHEN and CDR2 SYDVKM come from the germline V gene. For the CDR3, the DNA is TGTGCCAGCAGTTTCTCTACGAACACCGGGGAGCTGTTTTTT. Translated: CASSFSTNTGELFF.

V gene TRBV6-5 combines with J gene TRBJ2-3; possibly TRBD2 for D (6 bases). The CDR3 runs to 14 residues. Germline lookup yields CDR1 MNHEY and CDR2 SVGAGI. V was shortened by 3 bases and J by 8 bases, with 15 bases between the two germline ends. CDR3 DNA: TGTGCCAGCAGTTATTCGGAGGCGCGGGGTACGCAGTATTTT. Translating it yields CASSYSEARGTQYF.

This chain connects TRBV7-8 to TRBJ1-5, with D maybe TRBD1 (5 bases). The CDR3 has 15 amino acids. V was trimmed by 0 bases and J by 1 base, leaving 7 bases between them. Germline loops: CDR1 SGHVS, CDR2 FQNEAQ. The CDR3 spells CASSLARVSNQPQHF. CDR3 nucleotide sequence: TGTGCCAGCAGCTTAGCCAGGGTCAGCAATCAGCCCCAGCATTTT.

CDR3 nucleotide sequence: TGTGCCATTAGATTGGACCGGGGGGGTCCAGAGGAGAACACTGAAGCTTTCTTT. Residues: CAIRLDRGGPEENTEAFF. This sequence joins TRBV10-3 and TRBJ1-1; possibly TRBD1 for D (5 bases). V lost 9 bases to trimming and J lost 1 base, with 27 bases between them. The CDR3 consists of 18 residues. Germline lookup yields CDR1 ENHRY and CDR2 SYGVKD.

The V and J genes are TRBV27 and TRBJ2-5; TRBD2 might be the D (5 bases). Trimming took off 3 bases at V and 3 bases at J, with 17 bases between the two ends. The CDR3 length is 16 residues. Germline CDR1 is MNHEY and CDR2 is SMNVEV (reference sequence). The CDR3 loop reads CASSFFPREAEETQYF. In nucleotides, the CDR3 is TGTGCCAGCAGTTTCTTTCCTCGGGAAGCAGAAGAGACCCAGTACTTC.

The table lists this clone with a count of one. The CDR3 DNA is TGTGCCAGCAGTTTATCTGTCAGTCTGAACACTGAAGCTTTCTTT. Protein product: CASSLSVSLNTEAFF. The rearrangement links TRBV27 to TRBJ1-1; D call uncertain. Trimming left V 0 bases short and J 0 bases short, with 8 bases between. CDR1 and CDR2 from the germline V gene are MNHEY and SMNVEV (reference sequence). The CDR3 runs 15 residues.

The chain recombines TRBV4-3 with TRBJ2-5, with D perhaps TRBD1 (5 bases). Germline V gene sequence: CDR1 LGHNA, CDR2 YSLEER. Trimming took 8 bases from V and 4 from J, leaving 14 bases between them. The CDR3 has 13 amino acids. The CDR3 DNA reads TGCGCCAGCGGACACCGGGCTGGAGAGACCCAGTACTTC. It encodes CASGHRAGETQYF.

The V and J genes are TRBV7-3 and TRBJ2-7; TRBD2 is a possible D gene (6 bases). CDR3 size: 15 residues. The V gene lost 2 bases and the J gene lost 2 bases, with 13 bases spanning the gap. Germline CDR1 SGHTA, CDR2 FQGTGA. CDR3 amino acids: CASSLDTGVPYEQYF. Here the CDR3 DNA reads TGTGCCAGCAGCTTAGACACGGGGGTTCCCTACGAGCAGTACTTC.

The J gene is TRBJ1-2, the V gene TRBV5-1; no firm D call. The V gene's germline CDR1 is SGHRS and CDR2 YFSETQ. The V and J ends lost 0 bases and 4 bases respectively, with 19 bases between them. The CDR3 is 17 amino acids. As DNA, the CDR3 is TGCGCCAGCAGCTTGGAAGGCTTCGCGGATTTAAGCTATGGCTACACCTTC. Amino acid sequence: CASSLEGFADLSYGYTF.

V usage is TRBV19 and J usage is TRBJ1-3, with no clear D. This CDR3 region has 16 residues. From germline, CDR1 is LNHDA and CDR2 SQIVND (reference sequence). V dropped 4 bases and J dropped 0 bases, with 13 bases sitting between them. Here the CDR3 reads CASSTSLASSGNTIYF. CDR3 nucleotide sequence: TGTGCCAGTAGTACATCTCTGGCCAGCTCTGGAAACACCATATATTTT.

The genes are TRBV7-6 and TRBJ2-1; 9 bases fit TRBD2. Germline-derived CDR1 and CDR2 are SGHVS and FNYEAQ. The CDR3 contains 16 residues. Trimming cost V 7 bases and J 7 bases; bases outside gene matches: 14. The CDR3 nucleotides read TGTGCCAGCACCAAACTTAGCGGGGGCGCTACAAATGAGCAGTTCTTC. This sequence encodes CASTKLSGGATNEQFF.

The V and J genes are TRBV4-3 and TRBJ2-2; D perhaps matches TRBD2 (5 bases). The CDR3 contains 15 residues. V gave up 4 bases and J gave up 5 bases, with 14 bases separating them. CDR1 is LGHNA and CDR2 is YSLEER in the germline V gene. The CDR3 sequence is CASSRGWGATGELFF. CDR3 sequence (DNA): TGCGCCAGCAGCCGAGGGTGGGGAGCAACCGGGGAGCTGTTTTTT.

This clone was found once. The chain uses TRBV15 and TRBJ1-1, with D possibly being TRBD1 (5 bases). Germline V CDR1 and CDR2: LNHNV, YYDKDF (reference sequence). Between the trimmed V and J ends, which lost 1 base and 3 bases, there was a span of 12 bases. This CDR3 has 15 amino acids. CDR3 region: CATSRGWGGDTEAFF. As DNA, the CDR3 is TGTGCCACCAGCAGAGGATGGGGGGGAGACACTGAAGCTTTCTTT.

The chain recombines TRBV4-2 with TRBJ2-5; 7 bases match TRBD1. Trimming took 0 bases from V and 5 from J; bases not matched to a gene: 3. CDR1 LGHNA and CDR2 YNFKEQ come from the germline V gene. The CDR3 totals 14 residues. CDR3 nucleotides: TGTGCCAGCAGCCAAGATAGGGGGCTGGAGACCCAGTACTTC. Translating gives CASSQDRGLETQYF.

This sequence joins TRBV7-2 and TRBJ1-2, with TRBD1 matching 7 bases. With V trimmed by 1 base and J by 3 bases, 2 bases remained unmatched. This CDR3 has 14 residues. Germline CDR1 reads SGHTA; CDR2 reads FQGNSA. This CDR3 reads CASSLGGTDYGYTF. CDR3 nucleotide sequence: TGTGCCAGCAGCTTAGGTGGGACAGACTATGGCTACACCTTC.

The chain couples TRBV30 to TRBJ2-6, with D hard to call. In germline, CDR1 is GTSNPN, CDR2 SVGIG (reference sequence). V was trimmed by 0 bases and J by 2 bases, leaving 8 bases between them. There are 15 residues in the CDR3. CDR3 coding DNA: TGTGCCTGGAGTGTGGCGGCCCCTGGGGCCAACGTCCTGACTTTC. It codes for CAWSVAAPGANVLTF.